A selection of T cell receptor beta chains follows, all from one sample in a study of blood T cell repertoires in COVID-19. Sequencing was performed with immunoSEQ multiplex PCR; in TCRdb, only in-frame clones are kept and a portion is missing. The sample lists roughly 120,000 clones; over 70% were seen once. The specimen was peripheral blood. These TCRs come from a woman in her forties or fifties with acute or convalescent COVID-19. The CDR3 runs from the conserved cysteine through the conserved F or W. Fields, in order: V gene, J gene, CDR3 length, D gene, CDR3 protein. A D gene is named only where the DNA matches it firmly.

TRBV10-2	TRBJ1-1	15	TRBD1	CASSVSTGGITEAFF
TRBV7-2	TRBJ2-3	15	-	CASSLTSRRTDTQYF
TRBV30	TRBJ2-7	14	TRBD2	CAWRSSGTSYEQYF
TRBV5-1	TRBJ1-2	14	-	CASSLIGATDGYTF
TRBV5-1	TRBJ1-1	15	TRBD1	CASSETQGGNTEAFF
TRBV5-4	TRBJ1-2	14	TRBD1	CASSRQGALYGYTF
TRBV15	TRBJ1-1	16	-	CATSRDYQGKNTEAFF
TRBV28	TRBJ1-2	13	-	CASSLGQNYGYTF
TRBV7-2	TRBJ2-7	14	-	CASSLSRPSGEQYF
TRBV19	TRBJ1-1	15	TRBD1	CASSIDQGAPAEAFF
TRBV2	TRBJ2-5	11	-	CASSGEETQYF
TRBV2	TRBJ1-2	15	TRBD1	CASSRTGVPNYGYTF
TRBV18	TRBJ1-2	17	-	CASSPIRTDEVIYGYTF
TRBV5-1	TRBJ1-5	16	TRBD1	CASSPGETGGRQPQHF
TRBV19	TRBJ1-1	14	TRBD1	CASSIRTGKGEAFF
TRBV19	TRBJ1-2	14	TRBD1	CASSPGTGNYGYTF
TRBV2	TRBJ2-3	14	-	CASSEGVATDTQYF
TRBV19	TRBJ1-5	18	TRBD1	CASRPSAGQGPFFRPQHF
TRBV6-5	TRBJ1-2	14	-	CASSYSTTAYGYTF
TRBV7-8	TRBJ2-5	16	TRBD2	CASSSQARAGSATQYF
TRBV6-1	TRBJ2-7	14	-	CASSEPSRGREQYF
TRBV21-1	TRBJ1-5	15	-	CASSRDKYSNQPQHF
TRBV5-1	TRBJ1-3	16	-	CASSFQGTTRGNTIYF
TRBV20-1	TRBJ1-2	14	-	CSASEGHINYGYTF
TRBV18	TRBJ1-4	15	TRBD1	CASSSGQGGGEKLFF
TRBV5-6	TRBJ2-7	13	-	CASWKRGRDEQYF
TRBV6-2/TRBV6-3	TRBJ1-1	13	-	CASSYQWATEAFF
TRBV6-6	TRBJ2-3	14	TRBD1	CASRDRGSTDTQYF
TRBV6-6	TRBJ2-2	12	-	CASSYFVGELFF
TRBV18	TRBJ2-7	16	-	CASSPSVSGGSYEQYF
TRBV18	TRBJ1-2	15	-	CASSPTTDLNYGYTF
TRBV7-3	TRBJ2-3	15	-	CASSLRGGQGDTQYF
TRBV27	TRBJ1-2	14	TRBD1	CASRSPGQGYGYTF
TRBV30	TRBJ1-1	14	TRBD1	CALFRGQAYTEAFF
TRBV6-1	TRBJ2-7	14	-	CASSDRQIPYEQYF
TRBV3-1/TRBV3-2	TRBJ1-4	16	-	CASSQPFRTRNEKLFF
TRBV10-3	TRBJ1-2	15	-	CAISESGGQGKGYTF
TRBV28	TRBJ2-1	16	-	CASSSQDGRSYNEQFF
TRBV18	TRBJ2-5	13	TRBD1	CASSGDSQETQYF
TRBV28	TRBJ1-2	15	-	CASSTREDSNYGYTF
TRBV5-1	TRBJ2-2	20	-	CASSLSGTTGGWTGAGELFF
TRBV3-1/TRBV3-2	TRBJ1-2	15	-	CASSPRGGAVYGYTF
TRBV18	TRBJ1-1	15	-	CASSPYRVLNTEAFF
TRBV28	TRBJ2-2	17	-	CASSPLRARLSTGELFF
TRBV28	TRBJ1-6	12	-	CASRGGNSPLHF
TRBV28	TRBJ1-6	15	-	CASSSTPAKNSPLHF
TRBV6-5	TRBJ2-7	15	-	CASSRLQGQLYEQYF
TRBV6-5	TRBJ1-2	14	-	CASAPGFQTYGYTF
TRBV30	TRBJ1-2	14	-	CAWSRTSGAYGYTF
TRBV3-1/TRBV3-2	TRBJ2-7	15	TRBD2	CASSQGLAGTYEQYF
TRBV6-5	TRBJ2-7	13	-	CASRTGSFYEQYF